A selection of T cell receptor beta chains follows, all from one sample in a study of blood T cell repertoires in COVID-19. Clones were read by immunoSEQ multiplex PCR, and TCRdb kept only the in-frame ones, dropping some. The table shows roughly 29,000 clones, with 70% to 90% occurring only once. The sample taken for sequencing was peripheral blood. These receptors all stem from a human donor in a cohort sampled during active COVID-19. Each CDR3 is given with its conserved first and last residue. A D gene is named only where the DNA matches it firmly. Some rows mark clone size as missing; the rest say once, few, many or name a class of expanded clone.

D gene	CDR3 length	V gene	J gene	clone size	CDR3 protein	CDR3 DNA
-	13	TRBV5-1	TRBJ2-7	-	CASSQGHRDEQYF	TGCGCCAGCAGCCAAGGCCACAGGGACGAGCAGTACTTC
-	13	TRBV5-1	TRBJ2-1	-	CASRPVQRDEQFF	TGCGCCAGCAGGCCTGTTCAGCGCGATGAGCAGTTCTTC
TRBD2	14	TRBV5-1	TRBJ2-3	once	CASRASGRTDTQYF	TGCGCCAGCAGGGCTAGCGGACGCACAGATACGCAGTATTTT
TRBD1	15	TRBV15	TRBJ2-3	-	CATSRGQGNTDTQYF	TGTGCCACCAGCAGAGGACAGGGGAACACAGATACGCAGTATTTT
-	13	TRBV11-2	TRBJ1-5	-	CASSLGQHQPQHF	TGTGCCAGCAGCTTAGGACAGCACCAGCCCCAGCATTTT
TRBD2	15	TRBV5-4	TRBJ2-5	-	CASSLRLAGQETQYF	TGTGCCAGCAGCTTGCGACTAGCGGGACAAGAGACCCAGTACTTC
-	16	TRBV19	TRBJ1-5	-	CASSNFATVSNQPQHF	TGTGCCAGTAGTAACTTCGCGACAGTTAGCAATCAGCCCCAGCATTTT
-	16	TRBV5-4	TRBJ2-3	-	CASSLDRWGLTDTQYF	TGTGCCAGCAGCTTGGATCGATGGGGCCTCACAGATACGCAGTATTTT
-	14	TRBV28	TRBJ2-1	-	CASSPDISYNEQFF	TGTGCCAGCAGCCCGGACATCTCCTACAATGAGCAGTTCTTC
-	15	TRBV6-1	TRBJ2-1	-	CASSEGAPKYNEQFF	TGTGCCAGCAGTGAAGGGGCCCCCAAATACAATGAGCAGTTCTTC
TRBD1	14	TRBV11-2	TRBJ1-1	-	CASSSRTGGTEAFF	TGTGCCAGCAGCTCCCGGACAGGGGGCACAGAAGCTTTCTTT
TRBD2	17	TRBV3-1/TRBV3-2	TRBJ2-3	-	CASSRLVGRESTDTQYF	TGTGCCAGCAGCCGCCTAGTTGGGCGGGAGAGCACAGATACGCAGTATTTT